This section outlines one TCR delta chain sequence together with its context. The protein TCRdb gives is from a much larger clone and does not agree with this DNA's translation at residue 7, likely a read error; the protein shown here comes from the DNA. The entry originates in a study of gamma-delta chains in newborns, infants, children. Study in general: Polyclonal expansion of innate γδ T cells after birth follows microbial exposure.

J gave up 0 bases and V 0 bases, and 8 bases lay outside the gene matches. This CDR3 comprises 17 residues. CDR1 is GEAIGNYY, CDR2 EKD, per germline. TCRdb processed the reads again with the CATT caller. The top ten hold 13% of the sample, which has approximately 3,000 delta-chain clones, about 0.29% seen once. The J gene is TRDJ1, the V gene TRDV2; TRDD3 aligns across 8 bases. This clonotype originated in a child who was a newborn, infant or young child, either healthy, febrile or measles-vaccinated (not recorded which). The sample was blood. The CDR3 loop reads CACDTVMGYEYTDKLIF. CDR3 sequence (DNA): TGTGCCTGTGACACCGTTATGGGATACGAGTACACCGATAAACTCATCTTT.